This TCR beta chain was identified during a study of CD8+CD57+ T cells in acquired aplastic anemia (dated by TCRdb to 2016 to 2019). Turning to the overall study: DNA extracted from sorted CD4+ and CD8+ cells had a mean of approximately 3 ug, with a range of roughly 0.19 to 27.4 ug. An average of about 10 million reads for CD4+ cells and 12 million or so reads for CD8+ cells was obtained from healthy donor samples. Study-wide findings and limitations: Some 30 CD8+ CDR3 sequences were found to be shared between patients and controls, but these sequences appeared to be highly expressed in patients and within the immunodominant clones of the patients. CD8+ Simpson's diversity did not differ significantly between patients and healthy controls (P=0.060).

With regard to this clonotype: Its antigen target is currently unknown. No much larger clone is present one base from it, and per-base qualities are unavailable.

TCR repertoires of sorted CD4+ and CD8+ blood T cells from severe aplastic anemia patients and healthy subjects were deep-sequenced in the study. Ficoll-Paque density gradient centrifugation was used to isolate peripheral blood mononuclear cells. Before DNA extraction, CD4+ and CD8+ T cells were sorted by FACS or by magnetic beads. Genomic DNA served as template for TCR beta VDJ combination and CDR3 sequence profiling. An Illumina HiSeq 2000 was the platform used for TCR repertoire sequencing. The authors processed their data as follows. TRBV/TRBJ rearrangement plots, CDR3 size and DJ length profiles, and Simpson's diversity index were used to evaluate the repertoires. The most abundant DNA sequence in the deep sequencing data was taken as the immunodominant clone. CDR3 amino acid sequences were screened for sharing across subjects and were compared with published repertoires and the VDJdb database. In-frame beta chains were kept once TCRdb had trimmed the public reads at Q25 with fastp and called clones with MiXCR. Rows merge per CDR3 protein into single entries with the most common DNA and genes. None of the V and J calls come from the authors' own analysis; TCRdb made them. The sample data list some 140,000 distinct CDR3 sequences, and 41% of these were observed just once. Roughly 8.4% of the sample goes to the ten largest clones.

The CDR3 covers 18 residues, taking in both the cysteine and the phenylalanine. Only the CDR3 DNA stays, 54 bases, in frame from base 1. For CDR1 and CDR2, the germline V gene lists SGHAT and FQNNGV. The germline V end is reduced by 0 bases and the J end by 5 bases; junction bases left unmatched: 16. Sequencing was performed on sorted CD4+, CD8+, or CD8+CD57+ T cells (not recorded which) from PBMCs. The TCR originated in a human donor in good health, serving as a control. The sequence links TRBV11-2 to TRBJ2-7, with 7 central nucleotides matching TRBD1. The CDR3: CASSLEGPEGGQTDEQYF. DNA sequence: TGTGCCAGCAGCTTAGAAGGTCCCGAAGGGGGCCAAACCGACGAGCAGTACTTC.